A single TCR beta chain is shown here with its context. Its antigen specificity is not known. Base qualities are not recorded, but no much larger clone differs from it by a single base. The CDR3 has 14 amino acids, counting the end cysteine and phenylalanine. The DNA shown is the 42-base CDR3, in frame from base 1. Relative to germline, V is missing 3 bases and J is missing 2 bases, with 4 bases of the junction outside any gene match. CDR1 is given as SEHNR and CDR2 as FQNEAQ, both from the germline V gene (reference sequence). The data are from a study of Ad26.COV2.S vaccination and SARS-CoV-2 variants (dated by TCRdb to the early 2020s). Looking at the study overall: Vaccine-arm donors were drawn from COV1001, a multicentre, randomized, double-blind, placebo-controlled phase I-IIa trial of Ad26.COV2.S in healthy adults. Dosing of Ad26.COV2.S was intramuscular, at either 5x10^10 or 1x10^11 viral particles, delivered as one shot or as two shots spaced 56 days apart. The specificity and breadth of SARS-CoV-2-reactive T cell receptors after Ad26.COV2.S vaccination were assessed by TCRbeta repertoire sequencing. A total of around 32 samples were included in the TCR-sequenced set, comprising roughly 20 Ad26.COV2.S vaccine recipients, 5 placebo recipients and 8 SARS-CoV-2 convalescent individuals. Trial participants were randomized into five groups of five: low-dose or high-dose Ad26.COV2.S given once or twice, or placebo on both occasions. Throughout the experiments and outcome assessment, investigators stayed blinded to trial group allocation. General findings and caveats noted by the study authors: Comparing responses between vaccine doses or regimens was not something the study was powered to do. Vaccine and placebo recipients had comparable non-spike TCR breadth, which fits with the vaccine containing only spike. After vaccination, spike-specific CD8+ and CD4+ T cell responses were reported to show substantial breadth. The authors noted that total T cell responses may have been underestimated by the TCR breadth and depth analyses. Ad26.COV2.S recipients had higher spike-specific TCR breadth than placebo recipients (P = 0.0014).

The label giving this sample's treatment or condition can be read as: about 20 received Ad26.COV2.S at low or high dose, single or two shots; about 5 received placebo; per-sample allocation not given. For vaccine and placebo recipients, the sequenced repertoires came from samples collected on day 63 after the first injection. Cohort 1b enrolled around 23 adults aged 18-55 years at a single site in Boston, USA, between 29 July and 7 August 2020. Ad26.COV2.S was a replication-incompetent adenovirus type 26 vector that expressed a prefusion-stabilized SARS-CoV-2 spike protein derived from the original Wuhan strain. The immunoSEQ Assay was the method used to sequence TCRbeta CDR3 regions. After extraction, genomic DNA underwent amplification by bias-controlled multiplex PCR, followed by high-throughput sequencing. As for the original processing: To quantify the absolute abundance of every unique TCRbeta CDR3 region, sequences were collapsed and filtered. T cell fraction was estimated by normalizing TCRbeta template counts to usable DNA, which was measured by amplifying reference genes present in all nucleated cells. Repertoire TCRs were annotated as SARS-CoV-2-specific by exact matching of V gene, CDR3 amino acid sequence and J gene to a known reactive TCR set. The reference SARS-CoV-2 TCR set was derived from MIRA and filtered for enrichment in COVID-19-positive ImmuneCODE repertoires, a step that removed public or cross-reactive TCRs. Drawing on the MIRA antigens, annotated TCRs were analysed further at the level of specific ORF or position within ORF. Breadth was defined as the number of annotated unique rearrangements divided by the total number of unique productive rearrangements, and depth was defined as the summed frequency of the annotated unique rearrangements. Two-sided Wilcoxon rank-sum tests were applied when comparing TCR breadth between groups. In its TCRdb copy, this immuneACCESS table keeps in-frame sequences only and misses some clones. Where compared with another copy, unresolved V genes explain less than half of these, and the others have no known cause. V and J calls and clone size are those listed in that table; D and trimming were worked out from the DNA. This sample holds some 420,000 clones; over 75% were observed only once. Roughly 4% of the sample rests with the top ten.

The sequencing used peripheral blood, collected in a trial of Ad26.COV2.S vaccine versus placebo. Recombination linked TRBV7-9 to TRBJ2-7; 7 of the junction bases match TRBD1. This TCR came from a person aged 18-65 years who received the Ad26.COV2.S COVID-19 vaccine or a placebo. The CDR3 sequence is CASSFRDSTYEQYF. The DNA sequence follows: TGTGCCAGCAGCTTTCGGGACAGCACCTACGAGCAGTACTTC.